This entry features one TCR beta chain sequence. Germline CDR1 LNHDA, CDR2 SQIVND (reference sequence). With 8 bases removed from V and 0 bases from J, the gap between germline ends came to 20 bases. CDR3 size: 17 residues. This specimen belongs to a study of blood T cell repertoires in COVID-19. Whole-study context: T cells, B-cell-depleted T cells, or PBMCs provided the cDNA or gDNA that served as material.

Clones were read by immunoSEQ multiplex PCR, and TCRdb kept only the in-frame ones, dropping some. The sample lists some 380,000 clones, roughly 86% occurring once. The chain recombines TRBV19 with TRBJ2-1; no firm D call. The sample comprised peripheral blood. This sequence originates from a human donor with acute or convalescent COVID-19. The donor label of this sample is uncertain. The CDR3 loop reads CASRPRPGSFSYNEQFF. The CDR3 DNA is TGTGCCAGTCGACCGCGGCCCGGGTCTTTCTCCTACAATGAGCAGTTCTTC.